A selection of T cell receptor beta chains follows, all from one sample in a study of shared clonotypes between healthy human individuals. The repertoire was sequenced with immunoSEQ multiplex PCR; TCRdb's copy has only in-frame clones and lacks some. The table has about 2,500,000 clones, around 90% seen once. What was sequenced was naive CD4+ T cells sorted from blood. These receptors all stem from a man aged 18 to 35 in good health. Both conserved end residues are part of each CDR3. The order of the fields is CDR3 length, V gene, D gene, J gene, clone size, CDR3 protein, CDR3 DNA. D genes are given only for firm matches. Where a row states a size, it is once, few, many or the class of an expanded clone; other rows omit it.

17,TRBV6-1,NA,TRBJ2-1,NA,CASSEHLGKGEVNEQFF,TGTGCCAGCAGTGAACATCTCGGGAAGGGCGAGGTCAATGAGCAGTTCTTC
13,TRBV6-6,NA,TRBJ2-5,NA,CASSPGTSRGQYF,TGTGCCAGCAGTCCCGGGACCTCCAGGGGCCAGTACTTC
14,TRBV7-6,NA,TRBJ1-3,NA,CASSRGLSGNTIYF,TGTGCCAGCAGCCGGGGTCTCTCCGGAAACACCATATATTTT
15,TRBV5-1,NA,TRBJ2-5,NA,CASSLQGILQETQYF,TGCGCCAGCAGCTTGCAGGGCATTCTCCAAGAGACCCAGTACTTC
15,TRBV28,TRBD1,TRBJ2-7,NA,CASSLMAGGPYEQYF,TGTGCCAGCAGTTTAATGGCAGGGGGCCCGTACGAGCAGTACTTC
14,TRBV5-4,NA,TRBJ1-2,NA,CASSFDRADYGYTF,TGTGCCAGCAGCTTTGATCGGGCAGACTATGGCTACACCTTC
16,TRBV7-2,NA,TRBJ2-1,once,CASSLQGPSPSSEQFF,TGTGCCAGCAGCTTACAAGGTCCGTCCCCTTCTAGTGAGCAGTTCTTC
14,TRBV10-3,TRBD1,TRBJ1-6,NA,CAISDDRGNSPLHF,TGTGCCATCAGTGACGACAGGGGGAATTCACCCCTCCACTTT
15,TRBV5-4,NA,TRBJ2-7,once,CASSSGGAYSYEQYF,TGTGCCAGCAGCTCGGGCGGGGCGTATTCCTACGAGCAGTACTTC
14,TRBV5-5,NA,TRBJ2-7,NA,CASSLRGQNYEQYF,TGTGCCAGCAGCTTGCGGGGGCAAAACTACGAGCAGTACTTC
14,TRBV11-2,TRBD2,TRBJ2-1,NA,CASSFSGGLNEQFF,TGTGCCAGCAGCTTTAGCGGGGGATTAAATGAGCAGTTCTTC
13,TRBV10-3,NA,TRBJ2-5,NA,CAISESPGETQYF,TGTGCCATCAGTGAGTCCCCCGGCGAGACCCAGTACTTC
13,TRBV10-2,TRBD1,TRBJ1-2,few,CASSEDRDYGYTF,TGCGCCAGCAGTGAAGACAGGGACTATGGCTACACCTTC
15,TRBV18,NA,TRBJ1-2,NA,CASSPDGGYYNGYTF,TGTGCCAGCTCACCAGACGGGGGCTATTACAATGGCTACACCTTC
16,TRBV19,TRBD1,TRBJ1-6,NA,CASSIQTTGGDSPLHF,TGTGCCAGTAGTATTCAGACGACAGGGGGCGATTCACCCCTCCACTTT
13,TRBV19,NA,TRBJ1-1,NA,CASSADSYIEAFF,TGTGCCAGTAGTGCTGACAGCTATATCGAAGCTTTCTTT
16,TRBV25-1,NA,TRBJ1-1,NA,CASSGGGWYANTEAFF,TGTGCCAGCAGTGGGGGGGGGTGGTATGCGAACACTGAAGCTTTCTTT
17,TRBV5-4,NA,TRBJ2-5,NA,CASSFGVGRGIHETQYF,TGTGCCAGCAGCTTCGGGGTTGGGAGGGGGATTCACGAGACCCAGTACTTC
14,TRBV30,TRBD1,TRBJ2-7,NA,CAWSRGSSSYEQYF,TGTGCCTGGAGCAGGGGGAGCAGCTCCTACGAGCAGTACTTC
12,TRBV29-1,NA,TRBJ1-1,few,CSVGQGNTEAFF,TGCAGCGTTGGGCAGGGGAACACTGAAGCTTTCTTT
15,TRBV5-1,NA,TRBJ2-5,NA,CASSLGGANQETQYF,TGCGCCAGCAGCTTGGGGGGCGCAAATCAAGAGACCCAGTACTTC
13,TRBV15,TRBD1,TRBJ1-2,NA,CATRTGGNYGYTF,TGTGCCACCAGGACAGGGGGCAACTATGGCTACACCTTC
13,TRBV7-2,NA,TRBJ2-5,NA,CASSGRKWETQYF,TGTGCCAGCAGCGGGAGAAAGTGGGAGACCCAGTACTTC
15,TRBV28,NA,TRBJ2-7,NA,CASSLSTLGSYEQYF,TGTGCCAGCAGTTTAAGCACCTTAGGGTCCTACGAGCAGTACTTC
14,TRBV6-5,NA,TRBJ1-4,NA,CASRLTGTNEKLFF,TGTGCCAGCAGGCTAACAGGGACTAATGAAAAACTGTTTTTT
14,TRBV7-7,TRBD2,TRBJ2-2,NA,CASSQGLVTGELFF,TGTGCTAGCAGCCAGGGACTAGTAACCGGGGAGCTGTTTTTT
15,TRBV7-9,NA,TRBJ1-6,NA,CASSSGLLGGSPLHF,TGTGCCAGCAGCTCCGGGCTACTGGGGGGTTCACCCCTCCACTTT
14,TRBV7-3,NA,TRBJ2-7,NA,CASSPGAQSYEQYF,TGTGCCAGCAGTCCAGGGGCTCAGTCCTACGAGCAGTACTTC
15,TRBV7-2,TRBD1,TRBJ1-2,NA,CASSPRGTGSYGYTF,TGTGCCAGCAGCCCTAGGGGGACAGGGTCCTATGGCTACACCTTC
15,TRBV7-2,TRBD2,TRBJ2-1,NA,CASSLAAGGPYEQFF,TGTGCCAGCAGCTTAGCAGCGGGAGGGCCTTATGAGCAGTTCTTC
15,TRBV5-3,NA,TRBJ2-3,NA,CARSLVRADADTQYF,TGTGCCAGAAGCTTGGTCCGGGCGGACGCAGATACGCAGTATTTT
14,TRBV4-1,NA,TRBJ1-4,NA,CASRPTTVNEKLFF,TGCGCCAGCAGACCGACCACGGTGAATGAAAAACTGTTTTTT
11,TRBV2,NA,TRBJ2-5,NA,CASSGGETQYF,TGTGCCAGCAGTGGTGGTGAGACCCAGTACTTC
14,TRBV7-2,NA,TRBJ2-7,NA,CASSHNAGQYEQYF,TGTGCCAGCAGCCATAACGCGGGACAGTACGAGCAGTACTTC
15,TRBV30,TRBD2,TRBJ2-7,NA,CAWSASGRITYEQYF,TGTGCCTGGAGTGCTAGCGGGAGGATCACCTACGAGCAGTACTTC
12,TRBV6-1,NA,TRBJ1-2,NA,CASSGSLYGYTF,TGTGCCAGCAGCGGCAGCCTTTATGGCTACACCTTC
14,TRBV5-1,NA,TRBJ2-6,once,CASSGDSGANVLTF,TGCGCCAGCAGCGGGGACTCTGGGGCCAACGTCCTGACTTTC
13,TRBV2,NA,TRBJ1-2,NA,CASSGIGDYGYTF,TGTGCCAGCAGTGGAATAGGGGATTATGGCTACACCTTC
17,TRBV19,NA,TRBJ2-5,NA,CASSPTPGARRGETQYF,TGTGCCAGTAGTCCCACACCAGGGGCCCGCCGAGGAGAGACCCAGTACTTC
15,TRBV18,NA,TRBJ1-6,NA,CASSPATGTNSPLHF,TGTGCCAGCTCACCTGCGACAGGAACAAATTCACCCCTCCACTTT
12,TRBV19,NA,TRBJ1-1,NA,CASKESGGEAFF,TGTGCCAGTAAAGAGTCCGGAGGTGAAGCTTTCTTT
15,TRBV5-4,NA,TRBJ1-3,few,CASSFQGGLGNTIYF,TGTGCCAGCAGCTTTCAAGGGGGTCTTGGAAACACCATATATTTT
15,TRBV19,NA,TRBJ2-1,NA,CASRSVEVLYNEQFF,TGTGCCAGTAGGTCAGTTGAGGTATTATACAATGAGCAGTTCTTC
15,TRBV4-3,TRBD2,TRBJ2-3,once,CASSQDPTSADTQYF,TGCGCCAGCAGCCAAGATCCGACTAGCGCAGATACGCAGTATTTT
16,TRBV19,NA,TRBJ2-2,NA,CASSLRRGQGTGELFF,TGTGCCAGTAGTCTAAGGAGGGGGCAGGGCACCGGGGAGCTGTTTTTT
15,TRBV27,TRBD2,TRBJ2-7,few,CASSSLAGGPKEQYF,TGTGCCAGCAGTTCTCTAGCGGGAGGGCCGAAAGAGCAGTACTTC
15,TRBV5-1,TRBD2,TRBJ2-5,NA,CASSGPGLASETQYF,TGCGCCAGCAGCGGACCGGGACTAGCCTCAGAGACCCAGTACTTC
15,TRBV5-1,NA,TRBJ2-7,NA,CASSLVSRPDGEQYF,TGCGCCAGCAGCTTGGTTTCGCGCCCTGATGGCGAGCAGTACTTC
11,TRBV20-1,NA,TRBJ1-1,few,CSARLAGEAFF,TGCAGTGCTAGATTGGCAGGCGAAGCTTTCTTT
14,TRBV19,NA,TRBJ1-5,NA,CASSIGGLGQPQHF,TGTGCCAGTAGTATCGGGGGGCTCGGTCAGCCCCAGCATTTT
13,TRBV6-5,NA,TRBJ2-3,NA,CASSYSGVDTQYF,TGTGCCAGCAGTTACTCAGGGGTAGATACGCAGTATTTT
14,TRBV5-1,NA,TRBJ2-7,NA,CASSLDAGRYEQYF,TGCGCCAGCAGCTTGGATGCGGGGAGGTACGAGCAGTACTTC
16,TRBV6-5,TRBD1,TRBJ2-4,NA,CASSWDRDLAKNIQYF,TGTGCCAGCAGTTGGGACAGGGACCTAGCCAAAAACATTCAGTACTTC
16,TRBV4-2,TRBD1,TRBJ2-4,NA,CASSRQGDLAKNIQYF,TGTGCCAGCAGCCGCCAGGGGGACCTAGCCAAAAACATTCAGTACTTC
16,TRBV10-2,TRBD1,TRBJ1-2,NA,CASSEPTYRGGNGYTF,TGCGCCAGCAGTGAGCCCACCTACAGGGGGGGAAATGGCTACACCTTC
14,TRBV10-2,TRBD1,TRBJ1-5,NA,CASTDRVGNQPQHF,TGCGCCAGCACAGACAGGGTAGGGAATCAGCCCCAGCATTTT
15,TRBV11-2,NA,TRBJ2-5,NA,CASSLDPARPETQYF,TGTGCCAGCAGCTTAGATCCCGCCCGGCCCGAGACCCAGTACTTC
15,TRBV10-2,NA,TRBJ2-7,NA,CASPYWGTSSYEQYF,TGCGCCAGCCCATACTGGGGAACAAGCTCCTACGAGCAGTACTTC
15,TRBV15,NA,TRBJ1-3,once,CATSKGGSSGNTIYF,TGTGCCACCAGCAAGGGGGGCAGCTCTGGAAACACCATATATTTT